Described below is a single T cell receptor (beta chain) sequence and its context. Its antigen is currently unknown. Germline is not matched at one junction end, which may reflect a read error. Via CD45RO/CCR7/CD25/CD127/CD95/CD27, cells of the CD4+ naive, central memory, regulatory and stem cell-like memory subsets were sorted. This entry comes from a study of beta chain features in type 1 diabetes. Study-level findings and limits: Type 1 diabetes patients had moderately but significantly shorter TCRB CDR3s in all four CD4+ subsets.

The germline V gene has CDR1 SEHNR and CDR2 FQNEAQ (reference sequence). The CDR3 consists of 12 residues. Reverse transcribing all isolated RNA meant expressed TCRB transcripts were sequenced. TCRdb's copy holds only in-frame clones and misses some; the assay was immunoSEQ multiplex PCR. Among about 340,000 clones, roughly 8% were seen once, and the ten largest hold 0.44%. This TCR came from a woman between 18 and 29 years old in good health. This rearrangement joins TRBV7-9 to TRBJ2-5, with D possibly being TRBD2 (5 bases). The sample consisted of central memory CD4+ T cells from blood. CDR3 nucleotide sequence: TGTGCCAGCAGCCCCCACGGGGAGATCCAGTACTTC. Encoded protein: CASSPHGEIQYF.